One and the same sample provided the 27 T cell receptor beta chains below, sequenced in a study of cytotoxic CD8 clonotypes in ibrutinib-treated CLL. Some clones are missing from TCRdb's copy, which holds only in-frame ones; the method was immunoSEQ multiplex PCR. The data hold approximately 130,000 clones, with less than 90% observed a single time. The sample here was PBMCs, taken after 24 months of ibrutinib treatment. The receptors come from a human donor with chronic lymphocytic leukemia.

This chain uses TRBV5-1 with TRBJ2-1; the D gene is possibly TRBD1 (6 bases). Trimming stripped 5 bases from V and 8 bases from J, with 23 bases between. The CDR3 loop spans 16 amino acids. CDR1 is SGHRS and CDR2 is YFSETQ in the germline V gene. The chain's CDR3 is CASSPTGLSLRDEQFF. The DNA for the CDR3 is TGCGCCAGCAGTCCAACAGGGTTATCTTTACGGGATGAGCAGTTCTTC.

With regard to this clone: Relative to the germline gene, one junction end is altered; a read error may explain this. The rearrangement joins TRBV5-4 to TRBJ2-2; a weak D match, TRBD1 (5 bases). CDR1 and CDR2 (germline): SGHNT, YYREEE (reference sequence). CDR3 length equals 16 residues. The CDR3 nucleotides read TGCGCCAGCAGCCAAGTCCAGGGTAGGAATCCCGGGGAGCTGTTTTTT. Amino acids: CASSQVQGRNPGELFF.

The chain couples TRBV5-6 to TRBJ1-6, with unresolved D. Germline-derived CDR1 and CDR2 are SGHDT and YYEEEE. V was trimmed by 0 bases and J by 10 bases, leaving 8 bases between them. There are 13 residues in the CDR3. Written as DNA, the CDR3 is TGTGCCAGCAGCTTGGGAGGGTGGTCACCCCTCCACTTT. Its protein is CASSLGGWSPLHF. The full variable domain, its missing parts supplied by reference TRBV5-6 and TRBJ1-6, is DAGVTQSPTHLIKTRGQQVTLRCSPKSGHDTVSWYQQALGQGPQFIFQYYEEEERQRGNFPDRFSGHQFPNYSSELNVNALLLGDSALYLCASSLGGWSPLHFGNGTRLTVT.

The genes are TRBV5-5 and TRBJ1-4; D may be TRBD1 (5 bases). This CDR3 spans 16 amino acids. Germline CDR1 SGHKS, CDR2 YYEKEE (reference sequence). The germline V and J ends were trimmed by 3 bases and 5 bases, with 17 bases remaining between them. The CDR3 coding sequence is TGTGCCAGCAGCTCCTACGGGCCGGGGGGAAATGAAAAACTGTTTTTT. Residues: CASSSYGPGGNEKLFF.

The DNA for the CDR3 is TGTGCCAGCAGCCATTTGTCTGGGGCCAACGTCCTGACTTTC. Translated, it gives CASSHLSGANVLTF. The chain carries TRBV14 and TRBJ2-6, with D unresolved. Germline assignment: CDR1 SGHDN and CDR2 FVKESK. The CDR3 has 14 residues. Deletions cut 3 bases from V and 1 base from J, with 4 bases between.

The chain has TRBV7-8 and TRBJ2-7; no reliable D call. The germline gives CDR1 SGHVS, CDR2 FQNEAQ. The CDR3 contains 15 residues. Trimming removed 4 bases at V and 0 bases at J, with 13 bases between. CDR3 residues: CASSSSAVSSYEQYF. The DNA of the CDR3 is TGTGCCAGCAGCTCTTCGGCGGTGAGCTCCTACGAGCAGTACTTC.

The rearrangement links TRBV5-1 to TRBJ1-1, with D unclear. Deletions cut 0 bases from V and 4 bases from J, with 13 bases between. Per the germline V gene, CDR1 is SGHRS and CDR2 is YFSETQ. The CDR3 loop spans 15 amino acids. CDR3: CASSLDARSGTEAFF. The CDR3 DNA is TGCGCCAGCAGCTTGGACGCTCGCTCGGGCACTGAAGCTTTCTTT.

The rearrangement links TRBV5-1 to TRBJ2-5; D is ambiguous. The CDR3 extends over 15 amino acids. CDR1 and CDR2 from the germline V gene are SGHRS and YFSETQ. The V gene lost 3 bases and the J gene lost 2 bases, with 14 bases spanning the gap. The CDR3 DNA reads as TGCGCCAGCAGCTGGATTGGCGGAACTCAAGAGACCCAGTACTTC. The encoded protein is CASSWIGGTQETQYF.

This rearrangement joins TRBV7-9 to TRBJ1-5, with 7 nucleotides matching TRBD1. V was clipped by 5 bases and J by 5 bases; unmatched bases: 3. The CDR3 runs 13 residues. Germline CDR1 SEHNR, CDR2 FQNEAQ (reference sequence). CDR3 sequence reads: CASSTQGDQPQHF. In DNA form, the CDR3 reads TGTGCCAGCAGCACCCAGGGGGATCAGCCCCAGCATTTT.

The CDR3 nucleotides are TGCGCCAGCAGCACCGGACGGGGTAGCACAGATACGCAGTATTTT. As protein: CASSTGRGSTDTQYF. This chain connects TRBV5-1 to TRBJ2-3, with D tentatively TRBD2 (5 bases). Trimming removed 4 bases from V and 0 bases from J, with 12 bases in between. The CDR3 loop spans 15 amino acids. In germline, CDR1 is SGHRS, CDR2 YFSETQ.

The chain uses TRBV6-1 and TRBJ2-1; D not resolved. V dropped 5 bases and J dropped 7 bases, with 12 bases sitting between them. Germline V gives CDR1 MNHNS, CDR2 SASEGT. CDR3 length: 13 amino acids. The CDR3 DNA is TGTGCCAGCAGTCGGGTGTGGGTAAATGAGCAGTTCTTC. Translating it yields CASSRVWVNEQFF.

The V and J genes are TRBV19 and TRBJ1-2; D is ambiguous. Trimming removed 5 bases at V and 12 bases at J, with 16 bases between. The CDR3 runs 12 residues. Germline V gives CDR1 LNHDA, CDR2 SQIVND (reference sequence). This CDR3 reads CASSEGITEHTF. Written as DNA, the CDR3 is TGTGCCAGTAGTGAGGGAATCACTGAGCACACCTTC.

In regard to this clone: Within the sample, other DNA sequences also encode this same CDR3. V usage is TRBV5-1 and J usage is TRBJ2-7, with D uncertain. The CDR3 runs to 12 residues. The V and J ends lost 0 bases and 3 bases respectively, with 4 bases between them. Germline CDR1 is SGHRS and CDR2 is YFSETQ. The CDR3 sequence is CASSLGGYEQYF. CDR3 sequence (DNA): TGCGCCAGCAGCTTGGGGGGCTACGAGCAGTACTTC.

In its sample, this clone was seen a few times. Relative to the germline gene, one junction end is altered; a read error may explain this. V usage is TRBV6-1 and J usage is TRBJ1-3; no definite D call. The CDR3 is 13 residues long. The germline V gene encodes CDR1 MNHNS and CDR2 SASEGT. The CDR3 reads CASSEVSYLAALF. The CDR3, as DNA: TGTGCCAGCAGTGAAGTCTCCTATTTGGCGGCCCTTTTT.

CDR3 sequence: CASSLGEQGAYEKLFF. The DNA for the CDR3 is TGTGCCAGCAGCTTAGGGGAACAGGGGGCATACGAAAAACTGTTTTTT. The chain carries TRBV7-2 and TRBJ1-4, with TRBD1 matching 9 bases. J gave up 8 bases and V 1 base, and 8 bases lay outside the gene matches. The CDR3 extends over 16 amino acids. The germline V gene encodes CDR1 SGHTA and CDR2 FQGNSA.

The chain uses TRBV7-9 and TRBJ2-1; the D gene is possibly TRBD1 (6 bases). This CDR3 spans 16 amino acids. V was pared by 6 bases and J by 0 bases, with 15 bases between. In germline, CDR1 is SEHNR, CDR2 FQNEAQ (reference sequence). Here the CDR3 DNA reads TGTGCCAGCAGAGACGACAGGCAGAGCTCCTACAATGAGCAGTTCTTC. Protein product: CASRDDRQSSYNEQFF.

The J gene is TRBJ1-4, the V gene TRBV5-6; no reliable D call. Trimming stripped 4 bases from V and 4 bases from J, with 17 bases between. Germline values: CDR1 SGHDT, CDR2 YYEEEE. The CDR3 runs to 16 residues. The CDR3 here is CASSPPGGLGNEKLFF. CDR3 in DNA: TGTGCCAGCAGCCCCCCCGGCGGGCTGGGTAATGAAAAACTGTTTTTT.

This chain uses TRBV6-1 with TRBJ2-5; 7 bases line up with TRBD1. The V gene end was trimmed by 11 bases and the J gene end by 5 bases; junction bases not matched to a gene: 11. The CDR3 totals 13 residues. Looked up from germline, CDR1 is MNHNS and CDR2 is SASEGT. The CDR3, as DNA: TGTGCCGGAAGATTGACAGGGTCGGAGACCCAGTACTTC. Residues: CAGRLTGSETQYF.

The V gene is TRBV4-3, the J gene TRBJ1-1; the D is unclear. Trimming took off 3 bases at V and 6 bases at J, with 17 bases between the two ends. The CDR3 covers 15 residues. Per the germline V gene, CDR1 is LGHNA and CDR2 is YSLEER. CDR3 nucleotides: TGCGCCAGCAGCCACACTAGCTTGGGAGCCGCTGAAGCTTTCTTT. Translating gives CASSHTSLGAAEAFF.

The CDR3 region is CASSRPGQGRYEQYF. The CDR3 DNA sequence: TGTGCCAGCAGCCGCCCGGGACAGGGTCGATACGAGCAGTACTTC. The V gene is TRBV11-2, the J gene TRBJ2-7; 9 bases fit TRBD1. Germline values: CDR1 SGHAT, CDR2 FQNNGV. CDR3 length equals 15 residues. After removal of 5 bases from V and 4 bases from J, the junction contained 9 bases not matched to a gene.

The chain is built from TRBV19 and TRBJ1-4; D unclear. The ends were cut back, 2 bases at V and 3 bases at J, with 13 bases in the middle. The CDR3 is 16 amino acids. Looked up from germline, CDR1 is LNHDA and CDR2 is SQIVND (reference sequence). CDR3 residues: CASSIFSGTPNEKLFF. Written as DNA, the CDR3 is TGTGCCAGTAGTATATTCAGCGGCACCCCTAATGAAAAACTGTTTTTT.

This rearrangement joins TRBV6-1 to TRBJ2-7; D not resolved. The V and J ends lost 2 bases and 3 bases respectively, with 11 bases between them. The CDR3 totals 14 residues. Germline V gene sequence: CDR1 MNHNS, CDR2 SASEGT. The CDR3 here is CASSETGRNYEQYF. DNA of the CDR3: TGTGCCAGCAGTGAAACTGGCAGGAACTACGAGCAGTACTTC.

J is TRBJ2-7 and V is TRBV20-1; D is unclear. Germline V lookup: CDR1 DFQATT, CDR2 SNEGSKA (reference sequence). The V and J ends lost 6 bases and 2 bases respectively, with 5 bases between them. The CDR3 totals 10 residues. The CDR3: CSAGTYEQYF. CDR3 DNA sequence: TGCAGTGCGGGCACCTACGAGCAGTACTTC.

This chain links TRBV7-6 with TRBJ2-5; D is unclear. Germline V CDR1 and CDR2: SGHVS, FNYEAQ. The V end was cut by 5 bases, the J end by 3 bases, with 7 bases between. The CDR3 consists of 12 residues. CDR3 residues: CASSPTEETQYF. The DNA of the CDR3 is TGTGCCAGCAGCCCGACGGAAGAGACCCAGTACTTC.

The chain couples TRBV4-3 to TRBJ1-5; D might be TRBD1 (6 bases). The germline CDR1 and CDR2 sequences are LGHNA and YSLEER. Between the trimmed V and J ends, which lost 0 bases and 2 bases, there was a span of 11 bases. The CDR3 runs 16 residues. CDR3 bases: TGCGCCAGCAGCCAAGATCAGGGGCGCGGCAATCAGCCCCAGCATTTT. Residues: CASSQDQGRGNQPQHF.

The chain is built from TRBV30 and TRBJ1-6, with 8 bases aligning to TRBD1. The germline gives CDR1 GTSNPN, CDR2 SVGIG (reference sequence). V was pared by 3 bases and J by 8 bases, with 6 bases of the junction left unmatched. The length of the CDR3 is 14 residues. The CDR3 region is CAWSHSGGDSPLHF. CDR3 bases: TGTGCCTGGAGCCATTCAGGGGGCGATTCACCCCTCCACTTT.

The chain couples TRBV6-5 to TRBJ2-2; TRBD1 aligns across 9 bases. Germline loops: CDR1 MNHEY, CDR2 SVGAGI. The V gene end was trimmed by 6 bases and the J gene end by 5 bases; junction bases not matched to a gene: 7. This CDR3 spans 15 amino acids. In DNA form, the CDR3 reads TGTGCCAGCAGATTACAGGGGGCGTGGACCGGGGAGCTGTTTTTT. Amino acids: CASRLQGAWTGELFF.